This T cell receptor beta chain was obtained from a study of read filtering for tumor transcriptome and immune sequencing. Across the whole study: Per sample, TCR-region reads ranged about 4 to 10.27 million by IR-seq, roughly 80 to 1,300 by RNA-seq.

In germline, CDR1 is SGHTA, CDR2 FQGNSA. There are 15 residues in the CDR3. This library used roughly 430 ng RNA and molecular barcoded adaptors spanning alpha/delta and beta/gamma chains. One entry per CDR3 protein, called by TCRdb with MiXCR from the reads. The table shows some 120,000 distinct CDR3 sequences, with roughly 13% occurring only once. Study-wide results and caveats: Without single-read clonotypes, shared clonotype proportions correlated more between IR-seq and RNA-seq.

Sampling of bone marrow took place during active disease in every patient. This clonotype was detected many times. As yet, its antigen is unknown. An end of the junction differs from the germline gene, which may be a read error. V and J are TRBV7-2 and TRBJ2-1; 11 bases match TRBD2. The clonotype comes from a donor older than 35 with multiple myeloma. Sequenced material: a population of CD138-negative cells sorted from bone marrow. CDR3 residues: CASSVAGGRDNEQFF. In nucleotides, the CDR3 is TGTGCCAGCAGCGTAGCGGGAGGGCGTGACAATGAGCAGTTCTTC.